The present TCR beta chain was sequenced within a study of T cell responses to AZD1222 COVID-19 vaccine. Study context: Researchers grouped second doses given at about 4 or about 12 weeks into one pool. Broader study findings: Just five or six AZD1222 recipients were seropositive at baseline. Repertoire collection took place solely once the T cell response had peaked. Spike was spanned by vaccine-associated CD4 TCRs, with dominance at 160-218 and 743-854.

Comments on this clone: No antigen is known for it.

Using immunoSEQ multiplex PCR, the repertoire was profiled, and TCRdb retains in-frame clones only, with some absent. The data contain over 100,000 clones, more than 75% of them singletons. The sequence derives from an adult in good health. The sample was peripheral blood, taken on day 0 of AZD1222 vaccination.

CDR3 bases: TGTGCCAGCAGTTCTTTCACTAGCGGGGGGGCGGTTGAGCAGTTCTTC. Translation gives CASSSFTSGGAVEQFF. J is TRBJ2-1 and V is TRBV6-2 or TRBV6-3, with TRBD2 identical over 13 bases. J gave up 9 bases and V 4 bases, and 9 bases lay outside the gene matches. The CDR3 length is 16 residues. CDR1 MNHEY and CDR2 SVGEGT come from the germline V gene.